The entry that follows covers one TCR beta chain sequence. Combining a sample-barcoded 5' primer with a J-beta primer mix, a second PCR ran for about 7 to 11 cycles. MiXCR, applied by TCRdb to the 5' RACE reads, yields one record per CDR3 protein. The sample consists of more than 800,000 distinct CDR3 sequences, 29% of them appearing once. The CDR3 spans 10 residues. V shed 2 bases and J shed 7 bases, with 3 bases lying between them. The sample originates from a study of blood T cells in healthy people across ages. The sequenced sample was blood. The chain combines TRBV12-3 or TRBV12-4 with TRBJ2-7, with no clear D. The origin of this receptor is a woman aged 80 or over in good health. Here the CDR3 DNA reads TGTGCCAGCAGTTTAAAAGAGCAGTACTTC. Protein: CASSLKEQYF.